Listed here are 16 T cell receptor beta chains from one sample, sequenced in a study of Graves' ophthalmopathy and Graves' hyperthyroidism. Scientists amplified the TCR beta CDR3 regions from RNA transcripts. HTBI primers were employed in first-round RT-PCR, then a second-round multiplex PCR followed. TCRdb analysed the multiplex PCR reads with MiXCR anew, one entry per CDR3 protein. The sample yields about 220,000 distinct CDR3 sequences, about a fifth seen once. Sequencing was carried out using peripheral blood. Receptor source: a woman aged 50 to 60 with Graves' ophthalmopathy.

This clonotype was found a few times. Given a much more abundant clone one base away, this may be a read error. The J gene is TRBJ1-5, the V gene TRBV20-1; no definite D call. V lost 7 bases and J lost 4, with 14 bases in between. The CDR3 consists of 13 residues. Germline CDR1 and CDR2: DFQATT and SNEGSKA (reference sequence). The CDR3: CSVWIGNNQPQHF. The CDR3, as DNA: TGCAGTGTTTGGATAGGGAATAATCAGCCCCAGCATTTT.

This clonotype showed up many times. This chain links TRBV6-2 or TRBV6-3 with TRBJ2-6; no firm D call. Per the germline V gene, CDR1 is MNHEY and CDR2 is SVGEGT. The CDR3 extends over 14 amino acids. Trimming took off 6 bases at V and 4 bases at J, with 10 bases between the two ends. CDR3 in DNA: TGTGCCAGCAGGGAACCGGTAGGGGCCAACGTCCTGACTTTC. Its protein is CASREPVGANVLTF.

This clonotype was counted a few times. The chain employs TRBV28 and TRBJ2-7; tentatively, D is TRBD1 (6 bases). V lost 6 bases to trimming and J lost 4 bases, with 16 bases between them. This CDR3 comprises 14 residues. Per the germline V gene, CDR1 is MDHEN and CDR2 is SYDVKM. The CDR3 here is CASRDRGQTYEQYF. The CDR3 bases are TGTGCCAGCAGAGACCGAGGACAGACATACGAGCAGTACTTC.

This clonotype has a count of ten or more. The chain has TRBV10-3 and TRBJ2-7; 7 nucleotides line up with TRBD1. Trimming cost V 2 bases and J 3 bases; bases outside gene matches: 4. The CDR3 loop spans 14 amino acids. Germline CDR1 ENHRY, CDR2 SYGVKD. This CDR3 reads CAISERGQNYEQYF. CDR3 nucleotide sequence: TGTGCCATCAGTGAGAGGGGACAGAACTACGAGCAGTACTTC.

This clonotype was observed many times. This rearrangement joins TRBV6-1 to TRBJ2-2; 7 nucleotides match TRBD1. The junction had 6 bases not matched to a gene; V was cut back by 7 bases and J by 1 base. This CDR3 comprises 15 residues. Germline V gene lookup returns CDR1 MNHNS and CDR2 SASEGT. CDR3 sequence (DNA): TGTGCCAGCACCATGGGACAGCTGAACACCGGGGAGCTGTTTTTT. Residues: CASTMGQLNTGELFF.

This clonotype was seen many times. This chain uses TRBV20-1 with TRBJ1-6; TRBD1 aligns across 8 bases. The germline V gene has CDR1 DFQATT and CDR2 SNEGSKA (reference sequence). V shed 0 bases and J 0 bases; nucleotides not matched to a gene: 7. This CDR3 is 18 amino acids long. The DNA for the CDR3 is TGCAGTGCTAGAGATTTGGACAGGGCGAGCTCCTATAATTCACCCCTCCACTTT. The encoded protein is CSARDLDRASSYNSPLHF.

This clonotype was seen many times. The J gene is TRBJ1-6, the V gene TRBV7-2; possible D gene TRBD1, 6 bases. Germline CDR1 is SGHTA and CDR2 is FQGNSA. V was clipped by 6 bases and J by 7 bases, with 19 bases between them. CDR3 size: 16 residues. The CDR3 nucleotides read TGTGCCAGCAGTTTACAACTGACAGGCAACAATTCACCCCTCCACTTT. Protein: CASSLQLTGNNSPLHF.

This clonotype was seen at least ten times. The J gene is TRBJ1-2, the V gene TRBV6-5; maybe TRBD1 (6 bases). V was cut by 6 bases and J by 4 bases, with 18 bases left in between. The CDR3 totals 15 residues. CDR1 is MNHEY, CDR2 SVGAGI, per germline. The CDR3 protein is CASRILQGSVYGYTF. The CDR3 DNA reads as TGTGCCAGCAGAATCCTACAGGGTAGCGTCTATGGCTACACCTTC.

This clonotype was seen many times. This may be a read error, as it is one base from a much larger clone. This chain joins TRBV12-3 or TRBV12-4 and TRBJ1-2; weak D call: TRBD1 (5 bases). The CDR3 loop spans 13 amino acids. V gave up 7 bases and J gave up 8 bases, with 17 bases separating them. The CDR3 coding sequence is TGTGCCAGCACTCGAGGGGTACCGCGGGGCTACACCTTC. Translating gives CASTRGVPRGYTF.

This clonotype was seen ten or more times. The J gene is TRBJ1-6, the V gene TRBV12-3 or TRBV12-4; D gene ambiguous. CDR3 length: 14 residues. V was pared by 0 bases and J by 4 bases, with 4 bases between. This chain's CDR3 is CASSLAGYNSPLHF. The CDR3 nucleotides read TGTGCCAGCAGTTTAGCGGGGTATAATTCACCCCTCCACTTT.

V and J are TRBV29-1 and TRBJ2-5, with 9 positions matching TRBD1. CDR1 and CDR2 (germline): SQVTM, ANQGSEA. The CDR3 is 14 amino acids. With 5 bases clipped from V and 3 bases from J, the junction kept 7 bases outside the gene matches. The CDR3 loop is CSVLRDRVKETQYF. CDR3 nucleotides: TGCAGCGTTCTCCGGGACAGGGTGAAAGAGACCCAGTACTTC.

The gene calls are TRBV14 and TRBJ1-5; D unclear. CDR1 is SGHDN, CDR2 FVKESK, per germline. V was pared by 1 base and J by 8 bases, with 15 bases between. This CDR3 has 15 amino acids. The CDR3 sequence is CASSQGGGIGKPQHF. DNA for the CDR3: TGTGCCAGCAGCCAAGGGGGAGGGATTGGGAAGCCCCAGCATTTT.

This clonotype was seen repeatedly, ten times or more. The chain combines TRBV27 with TRBJ2-7; tentatively, D is TRBD1 (6 bases). The V gene's germline CDR1 is MNHEY and CDR2 SMNVEV (reference sequence). The V end lost 3 bases, the J end lost 2 bases, and 11 bases lay between the germline ends. CDR3 length: 14 residues. This chain's CDR3 is CASSFRGTAYEQYF. CDR3 DNA sequence: TGTGCCAGCAGTTTTAGGGGGACGGCCTACGAGCAGTACTTC.

This clonotype was recorded once. The chain combines TRBV6-1 with TRBJ1-1; the match to TRBD1 covers 7 bases. J gave up 4 bases and V 6 bases, and 5 bases lay outside the gene matches. CDR1 and CDR2 (germline): MNHNS, SASEGT. The CDR3 covers 13 residues. This CDR3 is CASSATGPTEAFF. CDR3 sequence (DNA): TGTGCCAGCAGCGCGACAGGGCCCACTGAAGCTTTCTTT.

The chain employs TRBV19 and TRBJ1-5, with 7 bases matching TRBD1. The germline gives CDR1 LNHDA, CDR2 SQIVND (reference sequence). This CDR3 contains 14 residues. Germline trimming cut 7 bases from V and 6 bases from J; bases unmatched to any gene: 9. CDR3 amino acids: CASTTPGGSQPQHF. For the CDR3, the DNA is TGTGCCAGTACCACTCCAGGGGGGTCTCAGCCCCAGCATTTT.

This clonotype was detected many times. The V call is TRBV27, the J call TRBJ1-3, with TRBD1 as a possible D gene (5 bases). Germline V CDR1 and CDR2: MNHEY, SMNVEV (reference sequence). The CDR3 contains 14 residues. The V and J ends lost 3 bases and 2 bases respectively, with 8 bases between them. CDR3 amino acids: CASSFGTPGNTIYF. CDR3 sequence (DNA): TGTGCCAGCAGTTTCGGGACGCCTGGAAACACCATATATTTT.